One sample yielded the 22 T cell receptor beta chains listed below, sequenced in a study of cytomegalovirus exposure and HLA in healthy donors (dated by TCRdb to 2015 to 2018). To prepare the library, the immunoSEQ multiplex PCR assay was applied. In TCRdb, the immuneACCESS table is reduced to in-frame sequences with V and J assigned. These tables do not hold every clone; where another copy was compared, an unresolved V gene accounts for under half, and the others remain unexplained. A total of over 150,000 clones appear in this sample, about 82% of them only once. Around 2.1% of the sample goes to the ten largest clones. The sequenced sample was PBMCs. The origin of the receptors is a human donor in good health.

The chain employs TRBV4-1 and TRBJ1-5; unclear D gene. The V end was cut by 1 base, the J end by 9 bases, with 7 bases between. CDR3 length equals 12 residues. Germline V CDR1 and CDR2: MGHRA, YSYEKL. The CDR3: CASSQGSGPQHF. CDR3 nucleotide sequence: TGCGCCAGCAGCCAAGGTAGCGGGCCCCAGCATTTT.

The rearrangement links TRBV5-1 to TRBJ2-5, with D maybe TRBD2 (5 bases). The CDR3 consists of 14 residues. V was trimmed by 1 base and J by 2 bases, leaving 9 bases between them. Germline V CDR1 and CDR2: SGHRS, YFSETQ. The CDR3 reads CASSLLRAQETQYF. Written as DNA, the CDR3 is TGCGCCAGCAGCTTGCTGCGGGCACAAGAGACCCAGTACTTC.

This sequence joins TRBV28 and TRBJ2-1, with D possibly being TRBD2 (6 bases). The V and J ends lost 7 bases and 6 bases respectively, with 16 bases between them. Germline V gene lookup returns CDR1 MDHEN and CDR2 SYDVKM. This CDR3 region has 14 residues. The CDR3 region has the DNA TGTGCCAGCACCCCAATGGGACTCACCAATGAGCAGTTCTTC. Translated, it gives CASTPMGLTNEQFF.

This sequence joins TRBV29-1 and TRBJ2-1, with D possibly being TRBD2 (6 bases). The V gene lost 6 bases and the J gene lost 3 bases, with 15 bases spanning the gap. This CDR3 spans 14 amino acids. Germline values: CDR1 SQVTM, CDR2 ANQGSEA. CDR3 sequence (DNA): TGCAGCGTATCTAGGGCGGGGAACTACAATGAGCAGTTCTTC. It codes for CSVSRAGNYNEQFF.

The chain joins TRBV15 to TRBJ1-5; 8 bases fit TRBD1. Losses at the gene ends were 1 base for V and 2 bases for J; bases not matched to a gene: 7. The germline V gene has CDR1 LNHNV and CDR2 YYDKDF (reference sequence). This CDR3 contains 17 residues. CDR3 region: CATSRADRGRGNQPQHF. The CDR3 DNA reads TGTGCCACCAGCAGAGCAGACAGGGGACGCGGCAATCAGCCCCAGCATTTT.

Points on this clone: The junction departs from the called germline gene at one end, perhaps through a read error. The chain couples TRBV7-7 to TRBJ1-1; 8 bases are a match to TRBD1. Germline CDR1 SSHAT, CDR2 FNYEAQ (reference sequence). The CDR3 runs 15 residues. The CDR3 sequence: CASSLAGQVDTEAFF. The CDR3 nucleotides read TGTGCTAGCAGCTTAGCGGGACAGGTCGACACTGAAGCTTTCTTT. Supplemented by reference TRBV7-7 and TRBJ1-1, the full variable domain reads GAGVSQSPRYKVTKRGQDVTLRCDPISSHATLYWYQQALGQGPEFLTYFNYEAQPDKSGLPSDRFSAERPEGSISTLTIQRTEQRDSAMYRCASSLAGQVDTEAFFGQGTRLTVV.

DNA for the CDR3: TGCAGCGTTGGTCAGGGGGAGAATCAGCCCCAGCATTTT. Protein product: CSVGQGENQPQHF. V and J are TRBV29-1 and TRBJ1-5; 7 bases are a match to TRBD1. CDR1 is SQVTM and CDR2 is ANQGSEA in the germline V gene. The V segment lost 4 bases and the J segment 4 bases; nucleotides outside the gene matches: 4. CDR3 length: 13 amino acids.

J is TRBJ2-3 and V is TRBV29-1; 7 nucleotides match TRBD1. CDR3 length: 15 amino acids. V dropped 6 bases and J dropped 3; count of bases not matched to a gene: 12. The V gene's germline CDR1 is SQVTM and CDR2 ANQGSEA. The CDR3 DNA sequence: TGCAGCGTAGGAGAACAGGGGCTCATGACAGATACGCAGTATTTT. It yields the protein CSVGEQGLMTDTQYF.

The chain uses TRBV5-6 and TRBJ2-7; a weak D match, TRBD1 (6 bases). Trimming left V 2 bases short and J 5 bases short, with 14 bases between. This CDR3 has 14 residues. The germline gives CDR1 SGHDT, CDR2 YYEEEE. CDR3 coding DNA: TGTGCCAGCAGCTTCGACAGGCAGCACGACGAGCAGTACTTC. Protein sequence: CASSFDRQHDEQYF.

This sequence joins TRBV5-1 and TRBJ1-1; D remains ambiguous. Germline lookup yields CDR1 SGHRS and CDR2 YFSETQ. The CDR3 has 13 residues. V gave up 0 bases and J gave up 1 base, with 4 bases separating them. The DNA for the CDR3 is TGCGCCAGCAGCTTGGCAGGGAACACTGAAGCTTTCTTT. Translating it yields CASSLAGNTEAFF.

The chain recombines TRBV4-3 with TRBJ1-2; a weak D match, TRBD1 (6 bases). This CDR3 has 17 residues. V lost 3 bases to trimming and J lost 2 bases, with 19 bases between them. The germline V gene has CDR1 LGHNA and CDR2 YSLEER. In nucleotides, the CDR3 is TGCGCCAGCAGCCACTTACTGACGGGACATAGGAACTATGGCTACACCTTC. This translates into CASSHLLTGHRNYGYTF.

The V gene is TRBV2, the J gene TRBJ1-4; unclear D gene. V was shortened by 2 bases and J by 7 bases, with 14 bases between the two germline ends. The CDR3 is made up of 15 amino acids. CDR1 is SNHLY and CDR2 is FYNNEI in the germline V gene. Here the CDR3 reads CASSELAGGSEKLFF. In DNA form, the CDR3 reads TGTGCCAGCAGTGAACTAGCAGGCGGGAGTGAAAAACTGTTTTTT.

This clone came up once. The chain uses TRBV4-1 and TRBJ2-1, with D hard to call. This CDR3 comprises 14 residues. CDR1 and CDR2 from the germline V gene are MGHRA and YSYEKL. V lost 1 base to trimming and J lost 10 bases, with 14 bases between them. CDR3 sequence reads: CASSQGSQASEQFF. CDR3 coding DNA: TGCGCCAGCAGCCAAGGTTCCCAAGCTTCCGAGCAGTTCTTC.

The chain has TRBV4-3 and TRBJ1-2; TRBD1 aligns across 8 bases. CDR1 LGHNA and CDR2 YSLEER come from the germline V gene. Losses at the gene ends were 0 bases for V and 5 bases for J; bases not matched to a gene: 14. The CDR3 has 18 residues. The CDR3 coding sequence is TGCGCCAGCAGCCAAGATTGGACAGGGTTCCCACAGGGATATGGCTACACCTTC. It specifies CASSQDWTGFPQGYGYTF.

The chain uses TRBV6-1 and TRBJ1-2, with no clear D. Trimming pared 7 bases from V and 7 bases from J, leaving 16 bases between. This CDR3 contains 13 residues. Germline CDR1 reads MNHNS; CDR2 reads SASEGT. The CDR3 nucleotides read TGTGCCAGCATGGGTGGCGGCCTGGGTGGCTACACCTTC. Translating gives CASMGGGLGGYTF.

The chain has TRBV27 and TRBJ1-3; 7 nucleotides match TRBD1. This CDR3 is built from 17 residues. CDR1 MNHEY and CDR2 SMNVEV come from the germline V gene (reference sequence). After removal of 1 base from V and 3 bases from J, the junction contained 9 bases not matched to a gene. As DNA, the CDR3 is TGTGCCAGCAGTTTATGGGCGCAGGGGGAGGATGGAAACACCATATATTTT. The encoded protein is CASSLWAQGEDGNTIYF.

V is TRBV4-3 and J is TRBJ2-7, with D possibly TRBD1 on 5 matching bases. Germline V gives CDR1 LGHNA, CDR2 YSLEER. There are 17 residues in the CDR3. V was cut by 0 bases and J by 2 bases, with 17 bases left in between. CDR3 in amino acids: CASSQDLTTARPYEQYF. The CDR3 DNA sequence: TGCGCCAGCAGCCAAGATCTTACGACAGCCAGGCCCTACGAGCAGTACTTC.

V usage is TRBV7-9 and J usage is TRBJ1-1; no clear D. Trimming left V 10 bases short and J 8 bases short, with 11 bases between. There are 10 residues in the CDR3. Germline CDR1 and CDR2: SEHNR and FQNEAQ (reference sequence). The CDR3 sequence: CATDRVEAFF. The CDR3 DNA reads as TGTGCCACCGATCGGGTCGAAGCTTTCTTT.

The chain carries TRBV5-1 and TRBJ2-3; D remains ambiguous. Per germline, CDR1 SGHRS and CDR2 YFSETQ. V shed 2 bases and J shed 5 bases, with 12 bases lying between them. CDR3 length equals 14 residues. The CDR3 spells CASSFEQTLDTQYF. As DNA, the CDR3 is TGCGCCAGCAGCTTTGAACAGACACTAGATACGCAGTATTTT.

The rearrangement joins TRBV9 to TRBJ2-2; TRBD2 aligns across 10 bases. Germline values: CDR1 SGDLS, CDR2 YYNGEE. The V segment lost 3 bases and the J segment 6 bases; nucleotides outside the gene matches: 5. The CDR3 totals 15 residues. The CDR3 is CASSAGTSESGELFF. In DNA, the CDR3 is TGTGCCAGCAGCGCTGGGACTAGCGAGTCCGGGGAGCTGTTTTTT. The entire variable domain, with the rest obtained from reference TRBV9 and TRBJ2-2, is as follows: DSGVTQTPKHLITATGQRVTLRCSPRSGDLSVYWYQQSLDQGLQFLIQYYNGEERAKGNILERFSAQQFPDLHSELNLSSLELGDSALYFCASSAGTSESGELFFGEGSRLTVL.

V and J are TRBV6-5 and TRBJ1-2; 8 positions match TRBD1. This CDR3 region has 13 residues. Germline CDR1 reads MNHEY; CDR2 reads SVGAGI. Losses at the gene ends were 6 bases for V and 6 bases for J; bases not matched to a gene: 6. The CDR3, as DNA: TGTGCCAGCAGCCGACAGGGGCCGGATGGCTACACCTTC. Translated: CASSRQGPDGYTF.

V is TRBV7-2 and J is TRBJ1-6; 8 nucleotides agree with TRBD1. The J segment lost 9 bases and the V segment lost 2 bases, leaving 9 bases of the junction unmatched. CDR1 and CDR2 (germline): SGHTA, FQGNSA. The CDR3 runs 16 residues. CDR3 protein: CASSLSWGRGRSPLHF. In DNA form, the CDR3 reads TGTGCCAGCAGCTTATCGTGGGGCAGGGGGCGTTCACCCCTCCACTTT.